The present T cell receptor beta chain was sequenced within a study of blood T cell repertoires in COVID-19. The data were produced by immunoSEQ multiplex PCR, yet TCRdb's version contains in-frame clones alone and is incomplete. The sample lists approximately 250,000 clones; 84% were seen once. Germline V lookup: CDR1 MNHNS, CDR2 SASEGT. After removal of 3 bases from V and 6 bases from J, the junction contained 3 bases not matched to a gene. This CDR3 region has 14 residues. This TCR came from a woman aged 40 to 50 who had recovered from COVID-19. Specimen: peripheral blood. The J gene is TRBJ1-5, the V gene TRBV6-1; TRBD1 matches 9 bases. The CDR3 sequence is CASSDRDRVQPQHF. The CDR3 DNA sequence: TGTGCCAGCAGTGATAGGGACAGGGTTCAGCCCCAGCATTTT.